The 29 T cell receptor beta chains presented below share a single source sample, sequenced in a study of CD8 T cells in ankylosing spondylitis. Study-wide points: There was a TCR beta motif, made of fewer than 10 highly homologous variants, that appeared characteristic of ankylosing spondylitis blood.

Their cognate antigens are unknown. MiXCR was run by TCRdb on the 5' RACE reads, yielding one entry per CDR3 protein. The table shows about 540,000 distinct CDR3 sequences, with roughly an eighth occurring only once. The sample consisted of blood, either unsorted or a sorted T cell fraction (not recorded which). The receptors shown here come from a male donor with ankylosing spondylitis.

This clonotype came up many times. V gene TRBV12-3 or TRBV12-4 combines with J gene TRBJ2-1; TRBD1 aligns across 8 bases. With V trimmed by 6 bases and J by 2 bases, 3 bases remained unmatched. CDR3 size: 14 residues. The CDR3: CASRTGVTYNEQFF. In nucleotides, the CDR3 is TGTGCCAGCAGGACAGGGGTGACCTACAATGAGCAGTTCTTC.

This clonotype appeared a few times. CDR3 sequence: CSASWGPGGTNEKLFF. The CDR3 region has the DNA TGCAGTGCTAGTTGGGGACCCGGAGGGACTAATGAAAAACTGTTTTTT. The V and J genes are TRBV20-1 and TRBJ1-4; maybe TRBD1 (5 bases). Germline CDR1 and CDR2: DFQATT and SNEGSKA (reference sequence). Trimming pared 3 bases from V and 2 bases from J, leaving 16 bases between. CDR3 length: 16 residues.

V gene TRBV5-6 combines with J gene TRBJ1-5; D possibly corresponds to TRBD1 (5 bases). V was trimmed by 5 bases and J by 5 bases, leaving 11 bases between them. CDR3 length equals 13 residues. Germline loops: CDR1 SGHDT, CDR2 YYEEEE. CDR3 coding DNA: TGTGCCAGCAGTCGGACAACCGATCAGCCCCAGCATTTT. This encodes CASSRTTDQPQHF.

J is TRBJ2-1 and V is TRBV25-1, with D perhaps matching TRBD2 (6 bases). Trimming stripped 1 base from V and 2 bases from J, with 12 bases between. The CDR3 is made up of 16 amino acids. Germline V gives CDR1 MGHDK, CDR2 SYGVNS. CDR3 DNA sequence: TGTGCCAGCAGTGAATCGTCTAGCGTCCCCTACAATGAGCAGTTCTTC. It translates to CASSESSSVPYNEQFF.

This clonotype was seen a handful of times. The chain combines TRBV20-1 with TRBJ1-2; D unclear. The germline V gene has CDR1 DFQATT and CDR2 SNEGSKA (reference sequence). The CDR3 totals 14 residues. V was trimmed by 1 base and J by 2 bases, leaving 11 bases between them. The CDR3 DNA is TGCAGTGCTAGAGGAGGAGAGAACAACTATGGCTACACCTTC. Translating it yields CSARGGENNYGYTF.

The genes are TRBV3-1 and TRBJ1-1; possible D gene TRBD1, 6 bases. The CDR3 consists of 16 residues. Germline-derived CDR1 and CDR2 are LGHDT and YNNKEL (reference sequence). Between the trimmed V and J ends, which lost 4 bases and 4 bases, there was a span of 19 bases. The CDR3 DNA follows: TGTGCCAGCAGCCCCTTAGGGGGGCACCGACCCACTGAAGCTTTCTTT. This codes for CASSPLGGHRPTEAFF. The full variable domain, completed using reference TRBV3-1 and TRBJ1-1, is DTAVSQTPKYLVTQMGNDKSIKCEQNLGHDTMYWYKQDSKKFLKIMFSYNNKELIINETVPNRFSPKSPDKAHLNLHINSLELGDSAVYFCASSPLGGHRPTEAFFGQGTRLTVV.

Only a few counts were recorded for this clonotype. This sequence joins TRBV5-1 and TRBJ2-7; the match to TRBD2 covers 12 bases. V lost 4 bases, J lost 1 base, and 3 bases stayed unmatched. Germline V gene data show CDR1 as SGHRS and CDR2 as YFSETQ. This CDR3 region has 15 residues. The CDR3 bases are TGCGCCAGCAGCGTGACTAGCGGGAGATCCTACGAGCAGTACTTC. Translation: CASSVTSGRSYEQYF. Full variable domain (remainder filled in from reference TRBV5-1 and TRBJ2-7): KAGVTQTPRYLIKTRGQQVTLSCSPISGHRSVSWYQQTPGQGLQFLFEYFSETQRNKGNFPGRFSGRQFSNSRSEMNVSTLELGDSALYLCASSVTSGRSYEQYFGPGTRLTVT.

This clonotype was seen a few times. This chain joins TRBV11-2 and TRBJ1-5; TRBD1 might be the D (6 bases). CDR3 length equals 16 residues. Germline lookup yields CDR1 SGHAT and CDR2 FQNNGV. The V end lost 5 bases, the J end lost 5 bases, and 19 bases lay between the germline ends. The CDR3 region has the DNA TGTGCCAGCAGCCCAGGGGTGGTGGCCGAGTATCAGCCCCAGCATTTT. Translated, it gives CASSPGVVAEYQPQHF.

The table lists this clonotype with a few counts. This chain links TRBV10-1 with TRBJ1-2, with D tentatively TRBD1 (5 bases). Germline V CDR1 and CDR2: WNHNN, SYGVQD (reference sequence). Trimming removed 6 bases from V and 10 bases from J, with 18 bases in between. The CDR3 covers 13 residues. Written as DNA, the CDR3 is TGCGCCAGCAGACCTGGCCCTGACAGCCTCTACACCTTC. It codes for CASRPGPDSLYTF.

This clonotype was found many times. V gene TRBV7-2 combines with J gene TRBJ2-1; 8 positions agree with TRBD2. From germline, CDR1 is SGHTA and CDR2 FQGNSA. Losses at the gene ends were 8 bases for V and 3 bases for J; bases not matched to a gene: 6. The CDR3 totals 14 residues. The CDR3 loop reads CASEREGNYNEQFF. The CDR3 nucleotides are TGTGCCAGCGAACGGGAGGGTAACTACAATGAGCAGTTCTTC.

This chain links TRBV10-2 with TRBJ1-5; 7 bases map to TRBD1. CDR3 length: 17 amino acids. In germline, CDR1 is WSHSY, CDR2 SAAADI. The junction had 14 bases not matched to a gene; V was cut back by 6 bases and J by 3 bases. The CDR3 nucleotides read TGCGCCAGCAGCGAGGGGGGATGGACAGGAAACAATCAGCCCCAGCATTTT. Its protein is CASSEGGWTGNNQPQHF.

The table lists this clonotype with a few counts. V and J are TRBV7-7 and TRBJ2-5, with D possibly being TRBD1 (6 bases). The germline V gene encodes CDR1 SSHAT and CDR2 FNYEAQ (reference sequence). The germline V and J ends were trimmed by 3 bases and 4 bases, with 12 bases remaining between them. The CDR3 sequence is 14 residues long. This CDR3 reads CASSLRGTTETQYF. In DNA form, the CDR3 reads TGTGCCAGCAGCTTGAGGGGGACCACAGAGACCCAGTACTTC. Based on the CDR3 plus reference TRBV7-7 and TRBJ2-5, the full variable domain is GAGVSQSPRYKVTKRGQDVTLRCDPISSHATLYWYQQALGQGPEFLTYFNYEAQPDKSGLPSDRFSAERPEGSISTLTIQRTEQRDSAMYRCASSLRGTTETQYFGPGTRLLVL.

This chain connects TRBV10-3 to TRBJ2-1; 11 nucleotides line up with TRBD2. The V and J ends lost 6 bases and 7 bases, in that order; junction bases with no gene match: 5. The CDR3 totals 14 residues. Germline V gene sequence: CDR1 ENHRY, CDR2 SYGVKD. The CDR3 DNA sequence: TGTGCCATCAGAGTAGCGGGAGGGAGTAATGAGCAGTTCTTC. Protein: CAIRVAGGSNEQFF.

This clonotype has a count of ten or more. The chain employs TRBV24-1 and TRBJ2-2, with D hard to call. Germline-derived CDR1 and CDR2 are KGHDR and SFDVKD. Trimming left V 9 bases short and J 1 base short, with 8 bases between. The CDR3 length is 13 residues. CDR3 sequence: CATFSGNTGELFF. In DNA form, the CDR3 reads TGTGCCACCTTCTCCGGGAACACCGGGGAGCTGTTTTTT.

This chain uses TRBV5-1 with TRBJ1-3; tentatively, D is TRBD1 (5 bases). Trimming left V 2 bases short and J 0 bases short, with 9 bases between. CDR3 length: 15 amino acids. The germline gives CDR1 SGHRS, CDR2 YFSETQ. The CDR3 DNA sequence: TGCGCCAGCAGCTTAGGCAGGGTCTCTGGAAACACCATATATTTT. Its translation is CASSLGRVSGNTIYF.

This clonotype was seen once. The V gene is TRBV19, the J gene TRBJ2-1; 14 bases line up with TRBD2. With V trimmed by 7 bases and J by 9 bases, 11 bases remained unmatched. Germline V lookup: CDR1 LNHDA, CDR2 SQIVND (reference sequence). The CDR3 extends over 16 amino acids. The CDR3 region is CASTLLTSGRAGEQFF. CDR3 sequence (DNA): TGTGCCAGTACTCTATTGACTAGCGGGAGGGCCGGTGAGCAGTTCTTC.

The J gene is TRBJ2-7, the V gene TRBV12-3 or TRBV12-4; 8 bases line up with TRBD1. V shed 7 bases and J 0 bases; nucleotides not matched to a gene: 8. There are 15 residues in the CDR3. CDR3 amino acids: CASTRWTGRSYEQYF. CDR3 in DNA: TGTGCCAGCACCAGATGGACAGGGCGCTCCTACGAGCAGTACTTC.

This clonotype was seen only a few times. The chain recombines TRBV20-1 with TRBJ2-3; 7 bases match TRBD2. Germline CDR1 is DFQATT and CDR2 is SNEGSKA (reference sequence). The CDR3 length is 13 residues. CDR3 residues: CTAKRDGTDTQYF. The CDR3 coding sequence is TGCACTGCCAAGCGGGATGGCACAGATACGCAGTATTTT.

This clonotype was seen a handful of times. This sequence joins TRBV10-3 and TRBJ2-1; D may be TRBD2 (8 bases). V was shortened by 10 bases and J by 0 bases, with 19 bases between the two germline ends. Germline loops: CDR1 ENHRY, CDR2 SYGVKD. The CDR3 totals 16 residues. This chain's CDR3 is CATSGGAGGSYNEQFF. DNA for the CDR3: TGTGCCACCTCCGGGGGGGCAGGGGGCTCCTACAATGAGCAGTTCTTC.

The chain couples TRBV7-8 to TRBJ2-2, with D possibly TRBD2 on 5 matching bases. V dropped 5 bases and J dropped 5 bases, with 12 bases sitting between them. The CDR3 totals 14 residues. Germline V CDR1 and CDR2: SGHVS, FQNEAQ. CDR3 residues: CASSPKRGTGELFF. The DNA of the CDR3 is TGTGCCAGCAGCCCTAAACGGGGAACCGGGGAGCTGTTTTTT.

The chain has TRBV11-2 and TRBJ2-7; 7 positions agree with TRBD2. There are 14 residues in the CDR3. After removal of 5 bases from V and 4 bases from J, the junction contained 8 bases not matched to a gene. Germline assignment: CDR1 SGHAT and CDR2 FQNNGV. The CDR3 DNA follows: TGTGCCAGCAGCATAGGACTAGGAGTATACGAGCAGTACGTC. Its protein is CASSIGLGVYEQYV.

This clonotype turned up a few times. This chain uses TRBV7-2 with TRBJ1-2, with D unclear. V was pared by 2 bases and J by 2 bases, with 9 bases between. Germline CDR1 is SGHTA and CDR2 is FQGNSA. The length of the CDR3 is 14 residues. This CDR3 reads CASSLSPTNYGYTF. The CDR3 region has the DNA TGTGCCAGCAGCTTATCTCCCACCAACTATGGCTACACCTTC.

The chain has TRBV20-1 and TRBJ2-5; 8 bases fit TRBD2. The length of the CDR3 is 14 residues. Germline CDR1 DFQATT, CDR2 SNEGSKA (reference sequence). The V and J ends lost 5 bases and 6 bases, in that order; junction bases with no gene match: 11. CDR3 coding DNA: TGCAGTGCTGGGTATAGCGGGGCTGGGAAGACCCAGTACTTC. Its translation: CSAGYSGAGKTQYF.

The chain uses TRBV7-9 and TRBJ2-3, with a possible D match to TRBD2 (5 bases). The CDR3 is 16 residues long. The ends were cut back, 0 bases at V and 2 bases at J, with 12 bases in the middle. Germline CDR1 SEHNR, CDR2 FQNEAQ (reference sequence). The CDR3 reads CASSLALATPTDTQYF. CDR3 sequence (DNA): TGTGCCAGCAGCTTAGCGTTAGCGACCCCCACAGATACGCAGTATTTT.

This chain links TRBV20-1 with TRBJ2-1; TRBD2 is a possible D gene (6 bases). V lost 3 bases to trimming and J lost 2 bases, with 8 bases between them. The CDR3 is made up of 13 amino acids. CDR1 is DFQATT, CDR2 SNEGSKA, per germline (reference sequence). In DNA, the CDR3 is TGCAGTGCTAGTGGGGGGACCTACAATGAGCAGTTCTTC. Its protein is CSASGGTYNEQFF.

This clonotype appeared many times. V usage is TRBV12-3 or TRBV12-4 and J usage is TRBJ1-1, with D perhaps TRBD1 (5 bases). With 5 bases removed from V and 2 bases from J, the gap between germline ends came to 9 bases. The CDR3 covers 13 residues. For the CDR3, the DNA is TGTGCCAGCAGTCCACAGGTAAACACTGAAGCTTTCTTT. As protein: CASSPQVNTEAFF.

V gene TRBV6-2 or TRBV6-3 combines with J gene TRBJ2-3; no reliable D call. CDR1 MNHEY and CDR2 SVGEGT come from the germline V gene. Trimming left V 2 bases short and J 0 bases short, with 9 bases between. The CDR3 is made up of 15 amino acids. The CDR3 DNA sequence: TGTGCCAGCAGTTACGGCCCCGGAAGCACAGATACGCAGTATTTT. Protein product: CASSYGPGSTDTQYF.

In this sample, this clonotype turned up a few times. The CDR3 nucleotides read TGTGCCACCAGTGGGTCAATCTCCTACAATGAGCAGTTCTTC. Its protein is CATSGSISYNEQFF. This sequence joins TRBV24-1 and TRBJ2-1; D ambiguous. Germline V gives CDR1 KGHDR, CDR2 SFDVKD. This CDR3 has 14 residues. V was clipped by 5 bases and J by 0 bases, with 7 bases between them.

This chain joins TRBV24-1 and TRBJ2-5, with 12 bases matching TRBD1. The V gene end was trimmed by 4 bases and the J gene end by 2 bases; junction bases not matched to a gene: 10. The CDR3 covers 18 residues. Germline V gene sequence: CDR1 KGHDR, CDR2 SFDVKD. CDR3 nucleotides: TGTGCCACCAGTGACCATCCGGGACAGGGGGCCGCGCAAGAGACCCAGTACTTC. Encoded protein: CATSDHPGQGAAQETQYF.